This T cell receptor (beta chain) was obtained from a study of siplizumab effects on memory and regulatory T cells. Study-wide results and limits: Roughly 75-96% of proliferating CD4+ or CD8+ clones lacked a naive or memory phenotype that could be assigned. Naive T cells appeared more diverse than memory cells and seemed to be major alloresponse contributors. The alloreactive clones that mapped to unstimulated subsets made up only a minor fraction.

A word on this clone: As yet, its antigen is unknown.

This CDR3 has 14 residues. Trimming pared 4 bases from V and 9 bases from J, leaving 14 bases between. The V gene's germline CDR1 is SGHRS and CDR2 YFSETQ. Sequencing was performed with immunoSEQ multiplex PCR; in TCRdb, only in-frame clones are kept and a portion is missing. The top ten hold about 6.7% of the sample, which has some 100,000 clones, approximately 94% seen once. The TCR comes from a human donor in good health. The sequenced sample was CD8+ T cells sorted from blood. This chain connects TRBV5-1 to TRBJ1-6, with D unclear. CDR3 sequence (DNA): TGCGCCAGCAGCCTGGGAGGCGAGGGTTCACCCCTCCACTTT. Translated: CASSLGGEGSPLHF. Supplemented by reference TRBV5-1 and TRBJ1-6, the full variable domain reads KAGVTQTPRYLIKTRGQQVTLSCSPISGHRSVSWYQQTPGQGLQFLFEYFSETQRNKGNFPGRFSGRQFSNSRSEMNVSTLELGDSALYLCASSLGGEGSPLHFGNGTRLTVT.